The text below deals with one T cell receptor (beta chain). Its antigen remains unidentified. V was clipped by 4 bases and J by 6 bases, with 13 bases between them. Germline loops: CDR1 SGHNT, CDR2 YYREEE (reference sequence). This CDR3 has 13 amino acids. These data are taken from a study of shared clonotypes between healthy human individuals. Clones were sequenced by immunoSEQ multiplex PCR, and TCRdb holds only the in-frame ones, with some missing. The sample lists 2 million to 3 million clones, approximately 94% occurring once. Overall study findings and caveats: The authors expected sequencing depth to affect clonotype sharing among donors. Naive CD4 clonotypes were shared across a few donors at about 5%.

The chain links TRBV5-4 to TRBJ1-2; D uncertain. This TCR derives from a man younger than 35 in good health. Sequenced: naive CD4+ T cells sorted from blood. The subset is: CD45RA+ positively selected. The CDR3 DNA reads as TGTGCCAGCAGCCCGCCCTTACGGGATGGCTACACCTTC. Its protein product is CASSPPLRDGYTF.